These 10 T cell receptor beta chains came from one sample sequenced in a study of shared clonotypes between healthy human individuals. Clones were sequenced by immunoSEQ multiplex PCR, and TCRdb holds only the in-frame ones, with some missing. Among over 950,000 clones, approximately 80% were seen once, and the ten largest hold approximately 0.95%. The specimen was memory CD4+ T cells from PBMCs. Regarding subset: CD45RA-negative fraction. These receptors were collected from a young man in good health. Some clones in this sample may be carry-over from other donors' samples.

The gene calls are TRBV2 and TRBJ2-5; D perhaps matches TRBD2 (6 bases). From germline, CDR1 is SNHLY and CDR2 FYNNEI. The V gene lost 5 bases and the J gene lost 1 base, with 8 bases spanning the gap. The CDR3 has 13 residues. CDR3 residues: CASSRDFQETQYF. The CDR3 DNA follows: TGTGCCAGCAGTAGGGACTTCCAAGAGACCCAGTACTTC.

The rearrangement joins TRBV2 to TRBJ2-5; D might be TRBD1 or TRBD2, each matching 5 bases. CDR3 size: 14 residues. Per germline, CDR1 SNHLY and CDR2 FYNNEI. V lost 4 bases to trimming and J lost 4 bases, with 13 bases between them. CDR3 region: CASSGDVGGETQYF. The CDR3 bases are TGTGCCAGCAGTGGGGACGTGGGTGGAGAGACCCAGTACTTC.

CDR3 protein: CASIWTAGTDTQYF. In nucleotides, the CDR3 is TGTGCCAGCATTTGGACAGCGGGCACAGATACGCAGTATTTT. The chain has TRBV2 and TRBJ2-3; TRBD1 is a possible D gene (6 bases). The CDR3 is 14 amino acids. In germline, CDR1 is SNHLY, CDR2 FYNNEI. V dropped 7 bases and J dropped 1 base, with 12 bases sitting between them.

This chain joins TRBV11-2 and TRBJ1-2, with 8 bases matching TRBD1. CDR1 is SGHAT and CDR2 is FQNNGV in the germline V gene. J was trimmed by 3 bases and V by 0 bases; bases with no gene match: 9. The CDR3 spans 17 residues. In DNA form, the CDR3 reads TGTGCCAGCAGCTTAGACGGGACAGGTCGTGTCGACTATGGCTACACCTTC. It specifies CASSLDGTGRVDYGYTF.

This clone was picked up one time. This rearrangement joins TRBV5-1 to TRBJ2-3; D is unresolved. V was trimmed by 5 bases and J by 0 bases, leaving 10 bases between them. The CDR3 covers 14 residues. Looked up from germline, CDR1 is SGHRS and CDR2 is YFSETQ. CDR3 amino acids: CASRLALSTDTQYF. In nucleotides, the CDR3 is TGCGCCAGCAGGTTAGCTTTGAGCACAGATACGCAGTATTTT.

This clone was counted between two and nine times. This chain connects TRBV5-6 to TRBJ2-5, with D possibly matching TRBD1 (7 bases). The V gene lost 4 bases and the J gene lost 4 bases, with 17 bases spanning the gap. Germline lookup yields CDR1 SGHDT and CDR2 YYEEEE. The CDR3 length is 15 residues. Here the CDR3 reads CASSSGRGAPETQYF. DNA for the CDR3: TGTGCCAGCAGCAGCGGCAGGGGGGCCCCAGAGACCCAGTACTTC.

This clone occurred a few times. In the same sample, other DNA sequences code for this CDR3. The chain uses TRBV2 and TRBJ1-2; a possible D gene is TRBD1 (5 bases). The CDR3 extends over 13 amino acids. Germline loops: CDR1 SNHLY, CDR2 FYNNEI. V lost 8 bases, J lost 0 bases, and 10 bases lay in between. CDR3 region: CASSRDSNYGYTF. CDR3 DNA: TGTGCCAGCTCTCGGGACTCTAACTATGGCTACACCTTC.

This clone was detected once. This chain links TRBV7-9 with TRBJ2-7; unclear D gene. The CDR3 sequence is 11 residues long. V lost 5 bases, J lost 4 bases, and 6 bases lay in between. CDR1 is SEHNR, CDR2 FQNEAQ, per germline (reference sequence). The DNA for the CDR3 is TGTGCCAGCAGCCGATATTACGAGCAGTACTTC. Amino acid sequence: CASSRYYEQYF.

This rearrangement joins TRBV28 to TRBJ1-2, with D uncertain. Germline V CDR1 and CDR2: MDHEN, SYDVKM. The CDR3 has 13 amino acids. The V end lost 5 bases, the J end lost 4 bases, and 11 bases lay between the germline ends. The chain's CDR3 is CASSALSSYGYTF. CDR3 bases: TGTGCCAGCAGTGCCCTCTCCAGCTATGGCTACACCTTC.

In its sample, this clone was seen once. V usage is TRBV4-1 and J usage is TRBJ2-3; D is possibly TRBD2 (6 bases). CDR1 and CDR2 from the germline V gene are MGHRA and YSYEKL. The CDR3 is made up of 15 amino acids. V was cut by 4 bases and J by 4 bases, with 15 bases left in between. In DNA, the CDR3 is TGCGCCAGCAGCCTTGGAGGGAGGAGCCCAGATACGCAGTATTTT. Protein: CASSLGGRSPDTQYF.